The 29 T cell receptor beta chains below were found in one sample sequenced in a study of T cell repertoires and leukemia-associated antigens. From the 5' RACE reads, TCRdb called clonotypes with MiXCR, one entry per CDR3 protein. This table holds about 14,000 distinct CDR3 sequences, about 40% found once. Antigen specificity for these receptors is unknown. Sequencing was done on a sample of CD3+ T cells sorted from blood and cultured. Source of these receptors: a female donor in good health.

By sample fraction, this clonotype is medium-sized (0.01 to 0.1%). The gene calls are TRBV27 and TRBJ2-7, with D possibly matching TRBD2 (5 bases). V lost 5 bases, J lost 1 base, and 15 bases lay in between. Germline V lookup: CDR1 MNHEY, CDR2 SMNVEV (reference sequence). The CDR3 spans 15 residues. The DNA of the CDR3 is TGTGCCAGCAGTCTGGGAAAAACGGGATCCTACGAGCAGTACTTC. It codes for CASSLGKTGSYEQYF.

Details on this clonotype: A much more abundant neighbour one base away suggests this may be a read error. The chain joins TRBV20-1 to TRBJ2-3; no clear D gene. In germline, CDR1 is DFQATT, CDR2 SNEGSKA (reference sequence). The CDR3 runs to 15 residues. Trimming cost V 3 bases and J 3 bases, with 16 bases left between them. The CDR3, as DNA: TGCAGTGCTAGCCCCCTTACACTCAGAACAGATACGCAGTATTTT. It yields the protein CSASPLTLRTDTQYF.

This clonotype came up a few times. The chain has TRBV6-4 and TRBJ1-5, with unresolved D. The V and J ends lost 2 bases and 3 bases respectively, with 11 bases between them. The germline gives CDR1 MRHNA, CDR2 SNTAGT. The CDR3 length is 15 residues. The CDR3 region has the DNA TGTGCCAGCAGTGACCCAATCGACCACAATCAGCCCCAGCATTTT. Translating gives CASSDPIDHNQPQHF.

J is TRBJ1-5 and V is TRBV5-1, with D unclear. Trimming left V 1 base short and J 3 bases short, with 5 bases between. CDR1 is SGHRS and CDR2 is YFSETQ in the germline V gene. The CDR3 contains 13 residues. CDR3 residues: CASSLNYNQPQHF. DNA of the CDR3: TGCGCCAGCAGCTTGAATTACAATCAGCCCCAGCATTTT. The whole variable domain, remainder taken from reference TRBV5-1 and TRBJ1-5, is KAGVTQTPRYLIKTRGQQVTLSCSPISGHRSVSWYQQTPGQGLQFLFEYFSETQRNKGNFPGRFSGRQFSNSRSEMNVSTLELGDSALYLCASSLNYNQPQHFGDGTRLSIL.

On this clonotype: This may arise from a read error, as a much more abundant clone is one base away. This rearrangement joins TRBV7-9 to TRBJ2-7; possible D gene TRBD2, 6 bases. Trimming removed 4 bases from V and 3 bases from J, with 19 bases in between. Germline CDR1 is SEHNR and CDR2 is FQNEAQ (reference sequence). The CDR3 covers 16 residues. CDR3 region: CASSSRDSKSLYEQYF. DNA of the CDR3: TGTGCCAGCAGCTCTCGGGACTCCAAATCCCTCTACGAGCAGTACTTC.

In this sample, this clonotype is medium-sized (0.01 to 0.1%). The chain links TRBV6-1 to TRBJ2-2; D not resolved. Deletions cut 11 bases from V and 3 bases from J, with 19 bases between. This CDR3 comprises 15 residues. Germline V lookup: CDR1 MNHNS, CDR2 SASEGT. CDR3 sequence (DNA): TGTGCCGGTCGTTCCCCCGGGCGAGACACCGGGGAGCTGTTTTTT. Protein: CAGRSPGRDTGELFF.

By sample share, this clonotype is medium-sized. CDR3 nucleotide sequence: TGTGCCAGCAGTTCTCCATTTCCCTACGAGCAGTACTTC. Its protein product is CASSSPFPYEQYF. The chain couples TRBV5-8 to TRBJ2-7, with no clear D. CDR1 and CDR2 from the germline V gene are SGHTS and YDEGEE. The CDR3 has 13 amino acids. Trimming stripped 5 bases from V and 2 bases from J, with 11 bases between.

The sample holds many counts of this clonotype. This chain uses TRBV10-3 with TRBJ2-1; 12 positions agree with TRBD2. Germline V lookup: CDR1 ENHRY, CDR2 SYGVKD. The CDR3 loop spans 15 amino acids. V shed 8 bases, J shed 4 bases, and the junction held 6 bases outside the gene matches. CDR3 coding DNA: TGTGCCATCGGCCGACTAGCGGGGGATTACAATGAGCAGTTCTTC. Its translation is CAIGRLAGDYNEQFF.

The J gene is TRBJ2-7, the V gene TRBV29-1, with D hard to call. CDR1 is SQVTM and CDR2 is ANQGSEA in the germline V gene. There are 12 residues in the CDR3. Trimming cost V 0 bases and J 4 bases, with 7 bases left between them. CDR3 DNA sequence: TGCAGCGTTGAAGAGCGAGGTTACGAGCAGTACTTC. Protein product: CSVEERGYEQYF.

The chain combines TRBV4-1 with TRBJ2-6; D may be TRBD2 (5 bases). The germline gives CDR1 MGHRA, CDR2 YSYEKL. V lost 4 bases, J lost 0 bases, and 16 bases lay in between. The CDR3 contains 18 residues. The CDR3 region is CASSRARGAASGANVLTF. The CDR3 DNA follows: TGCGCCAGCAGCCGGGCTCGGGGAGCGGCCTCTGGGGCCAACGTCCTGACTTTC.

Worth noting for this clonotype: At one boundary the junction diverges from the germline segment, which might be a read error. The chain couples TRBV6-1 to TRBJ1-1; D gene ambiguous. The CDR3 spans 15 residues. The germline V gene encodes CDR1 MNHNS and CDR2 SASEGT. The CDR3 DNA reads as TGTGCCAGCACACGTCTCCGCAGCGCCGGCACTGGAGCTTTCTTT. It yields the protein CASTRLRSAGTGAFF.

The J gene is TRBJ2-5, the V gene TRBV7-8; 15 positions match TRBD2. Germline CDR1 is SGHVS and CDR2 is FQNEAQ. The CDR3 spans 16 residues. The trim removed 5 bases at V and 5 bases at J, leaving 6 bases unmatched. The chain's CDR3 is CASSPGLAGGSETQYF. CDR3 bases: TGTGCCAGCAGCCCGGGACTAGCGGGAGGATCTGAGACCCAGTACTTC.

This clonotype has at least ten counts. The chain joins TRBV28 to TRBJ2-2; TRBD2 is a possible D gene (6 bases). Trimming left V 3 bases short and J 7 bases short, with 9 bases between. The length of the CDR3 is 13 residues. CDR1 is MDHEN, CDR2 SYDVKM, per germline. The CDR3 loop is CASSLAGFGELFF. The CDR3 DNA reads as TGTGCCAGCAGTTTGGCGGGGTTCGGGGAGCTGTTTTTT.

This clonotype is termed medium-sized (0.01 to 0.1%). CDR3 loop: CSAALQGAVDTQYF. The DNA of the CDR3 is TGCAGTGCTGCATTACAGGGGGCGGTAGATACGCAGTATTTT. V gene TRBV20-1 combines with J gene TRBJ2-3; 9 nucleotides agree with TRBD1. This CDR3 comprises 14 residues. The V gene's germline CDR1 is DFQATT and CDR2 SNEGSKA (reference sequence). V trimming: 5 bases; J trimming: 5 bases; junction bases outside the gene matches: 8.

Note on this clonotype: One end of the junction is discordant with germline, which a read error may explain. This chain uses TRBV6-2 or TRBV6-3 with TRBJ2-5; D remains unclear. The CDR3 covers 13 residues. Germline V gene sequence: CDR1 MNHEY, CDR2 SVGEGT. The CDR3 region has the DNA TGTGCCAGCAGTTACCGAGTCGCGGAGACCCAGTATTTC. Translation gives CASSYRVAETQYF.

By share, this clonotype ranks as medium-sized (0.01 to 0.1%). The chain couples TRBV7-3 to TRBJ2-6; D not certain. Germline V CDR1 and CDR2: SGHTA, FQGTGA. V gave up 2 bases and J gave up 0 bases, with 8 bases separating them. The CDR3 spans 16 residues. CDR3 region: CASSLPGSSGANVLTF. The CDR3 nucleotides are TGTGCCAGCAGCTTACCGGGCAGCTCTGGGGCCAACGTCCTGACTTTC.

This clonotype was seen ten or more times. The rearrangement uses TRBV5-5 and TRBJ2-1; 7 bases match TRBD1. Germline CDR1 is SGHKS and CDR2 is YYEKEE (reference sequence). CDR3 length equals 13 residues. V was pared by 4 bases and J by 6 bases, with 4 bases of the junction left unmatched. CDR3 sequence reads: CASSQGGFNEQFF. DNA for the CDR3: TGTGCCAGCAGCCAAGGGGGCTTCAATGAGCAGTTCTTC.

This clonotype has just a few counts. This sequence joins TRBV20-1 and TRBJ2-3, with TRBD2 matching 9 bases. The trim removed 0 bases at V and 7 bases at J, leaving 11 bases unmatched. Germline assignment: CDR1 DFQATT and CDR2 SNEGSKA (reference sequence). The CDR3 has 16 residues. The CDR3 DNA follows: TGCAGTGCTAGAGAAAGGGCTAGCGGGGCCCCGTATACGCAGTATTTT. As protein: CSARERASGAPYTQYF.

Ten or more counts support this clonotype. V and J are TRBV2 and TRBJ1-2, with TRBD1 matching 9 bases. The junction had 8 bases not matched to a gene; V was cut back by 5 bases and J by 7 bases. CDR3 length: 14 residues. CDR1 is SNHLY and CDR2 is FYNNEI in the germline V gene. In DNA form, the CDR3 reads TGTGCCAGCAGTCAGGACAGGGGAATCGGTGGCTACACCTTC. Its translation: CASSQDRGIGGYTF.

There are a few counts of this clonotype. V usage is TRBV4-1 and J usage is TRBJ2-7, with no clear D. The V gene's germline CDR1 is MGHRA and CDR2 YSYEKL. The V end was cut by 2 bases, the J end by 0 bases, with 11 bases between. The CDR3 has 15 residues. The CDR3 nucleotides are TGCGCCAGCAGCCAACTCGGCACCGGCTCCTACGAGCAGTACTTC. It translates to CASSQLGTGSYEQYF.

The V and J genes are TRBV12-3 or TRBV12-4 and TRBJ2-2, with no clear D. The germline V and J ends were trimmed by 6 bases and 0 bases, with 14 bases remaining between them. The CDR3 length is 16 residues. In DNA form, the CDR3 reads TGTGCCAGCAGAAGGCTGGGTCGGACGAACACCGGGGAGCTGTTTTTT. Residues: CASRRLGRTNTGELFF.

There are many counts of this clonotype. The V gene is TRBV30, the J gene TRBJ1-5; D possibly corresponds to TRBD1 (5 bases). The germline gives CDR1 GTSNPN, CDR2 SVGIG (reference sequence). There are 14 residues in the CDR3. Deletions cut 5 bases from V and 7 bases from J, with 18 bases between. The CDR3 region is CAWDGGTQGQPQHF. DNA for the CDR3: TGTGCCTGGGATGGAGGGACTCAGGGCCAGCCCCAGCATTTT.

With respect to this clonotype: Compared with germline, one end of the junction differs, possibly owing to a read error. The chain is built from TRBV7-2 and TRBJ1-5; D is uncertain. The germline V gene has CDR1 SGHTA and CDR2 FQGNSA. CDR3 length equals 15 residues. For the CDR3, the DNA is TGTACCAGCAGCTTAGGAATACAAGGCAACCAGCCCCAGCATTTT. Protein sequence: CTSSLGIQGNQPQHF.

This chain connects TRBV7-2 to TRBJ2-7, with 11 nucleotides matching TRBD2. This CDR3 has 14 residues. With 2 bases clipped from V and 3 bases from J, the junction kept 0 bases outside the gene matches. In germline, CDR1 is SGHTA, CDR2 FQGNSA. In DNA, the CDR3 is TGTGCCAGCAGCTTACTAGCGGGAGGCTACGAGCAGTACTTC. Encoded protein: CASSLLAGGYEQYF.

This clonotype was seen many times. This chain links TRBV15 with TRBJ2-6; D is unclear. CDR3 length: 15 amino acids. Trimming cost V 3 bases and J 6 bases, with 12 bases left between them. Germline assignment: CDR1 LNHNV and CDR2 YYDKDF (reference sequence). The CDR3, as DNA: TGTGCCACCAGCAGCCGCGGAGAGCCGGCCAACGTCCTGACTTTC. Protein product: CATSSRGEPANVLTF.

Of note for this clonotype: The DNA is left out, because the CDR3 cannot be placed on it with certainty; the CDR3 is given as TCRdb lists it. The chain links TRBV7-2 to TRBJ2-3; the table assigns TRBD2, which was not confirmed against the DNA. CDR1 and CDR2 from the germline V gene are SGHTA and FQGNSA. 20 amino acids form the CDR3, both terminal residues included. The CDR3 spells CASSFYICSASGRPTDTQYF.

This sequence joins TRBV7-3 and TRBJ2-7; TRBD2 agrees at 12 bases. The V gene's germline CDR1 is SGHTA and CDR2 FQGTGA. This CDR3 contains 18 residues. V lost 6 bases, J lost 4 bases, and 16 bases stayed unmatched. This chain's CDR3 is CASRRKRELAGGPYEQYF. The CDR3 bases are TGTGCCAGCAGGCGAAAGAGGGAGCTAGCGGGAGGGCCTTACGAGCAGTACTTC. Combining the CDR3 with reference TRBV7-3 and TRBJ2-7 gives the whole variable domain GAGVSQTPSNKVTEKGKYVELRCDPISGHTALYWYRQSLGQGPEFLIYFQGTGAADDSGLPNDRFFAVRPEGSVSTLKIQRTERGDSAVYLCASRRKRELAGGPYEQYFGPGTRLTVT.

This chain joins TRBV29-1 and TRBJ2-1, with 13 bases aligning to TRBD2. The germline V gene has CDR1 SQVTM and CDR2 ANQGSEA. Trimming at V came to 1 base and at J to 10 bases, leaving 22 bases not matched to a gene. There are 20 residues in the CDR3. CDR3 loop: CSVEGRRGALRLAGGREQFF. CDR3 bases: TGCAGCGTTGAAGGAAGGCGGGGGGCCCTACGACTAGCGGGAGGACGGGAGCAGTTCTTC.

The genes are TRBV6-1 and TRBJ1-2, with D unresolved. CDR1 MNHNS and CDR2 SASEGT come from the germline V gene. This CDR3 has 16 residues. Trimming cost V 1 base and J 1 base, with 13 bases left between them. DNA of the CDR3: TGTGCCAGCAGTGAAGGACTCGCCACAATTAACTATGGCTACACCTTC. Translated, it gives CASSEGLATINYGYTF.